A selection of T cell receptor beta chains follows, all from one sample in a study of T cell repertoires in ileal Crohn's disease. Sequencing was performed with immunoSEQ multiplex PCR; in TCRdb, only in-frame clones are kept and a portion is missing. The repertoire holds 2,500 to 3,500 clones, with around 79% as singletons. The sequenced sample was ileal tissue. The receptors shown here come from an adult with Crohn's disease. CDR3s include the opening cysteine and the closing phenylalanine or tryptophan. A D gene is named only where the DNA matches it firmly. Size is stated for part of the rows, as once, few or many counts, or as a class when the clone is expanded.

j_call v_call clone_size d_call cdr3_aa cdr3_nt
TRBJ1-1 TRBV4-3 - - CASSQDRRQNTEAFF TGCGCCAGCAGCCAAGATCGGCGGCAGAACACTGAAGCTTTCTTT
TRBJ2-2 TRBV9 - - CASSPPRGTNTGELFF TGTGCCAGCAGCCCCCCGAGGGGCACGAACACCGGGGAGCTGTTTTTT
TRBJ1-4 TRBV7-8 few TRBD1 CASSSSGGAGTNEKLFF TGTGCCAGCAGCTCCTCAGGGGGCGCGGGGACTAATGAAAAACTGTTTTTT
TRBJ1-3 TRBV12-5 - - CASGLAGTGNTIYF TGTGCTAGTGGTTTGGCAGGGACTGGAAACACCATATATTTT
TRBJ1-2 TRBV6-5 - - CASSFGNRVGDGYTF TGTGCCAGCAGTTTCGGAAACAGGGTTGGGGATGGCTACACCTTC
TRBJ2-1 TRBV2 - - CASSRVRESNEQFF TGTGCCAGCAGTAGGGTCCGCGAGAGCAATGAGCAGTTCTTC